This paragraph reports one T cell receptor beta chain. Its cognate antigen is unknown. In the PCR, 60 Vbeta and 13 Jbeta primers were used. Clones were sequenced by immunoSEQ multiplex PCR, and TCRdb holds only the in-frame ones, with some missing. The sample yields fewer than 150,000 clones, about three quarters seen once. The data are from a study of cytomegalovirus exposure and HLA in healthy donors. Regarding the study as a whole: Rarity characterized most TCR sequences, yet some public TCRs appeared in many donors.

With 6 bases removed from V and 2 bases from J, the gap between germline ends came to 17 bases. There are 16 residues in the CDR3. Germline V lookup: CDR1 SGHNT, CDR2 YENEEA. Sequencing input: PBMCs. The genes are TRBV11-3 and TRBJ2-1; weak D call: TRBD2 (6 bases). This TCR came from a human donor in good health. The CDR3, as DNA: TGTGCCAGCAGTGAACATTCTAGCGCTACCTACAATGAGCAGTTCTTC. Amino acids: CASSEHSSATYNEQFF.